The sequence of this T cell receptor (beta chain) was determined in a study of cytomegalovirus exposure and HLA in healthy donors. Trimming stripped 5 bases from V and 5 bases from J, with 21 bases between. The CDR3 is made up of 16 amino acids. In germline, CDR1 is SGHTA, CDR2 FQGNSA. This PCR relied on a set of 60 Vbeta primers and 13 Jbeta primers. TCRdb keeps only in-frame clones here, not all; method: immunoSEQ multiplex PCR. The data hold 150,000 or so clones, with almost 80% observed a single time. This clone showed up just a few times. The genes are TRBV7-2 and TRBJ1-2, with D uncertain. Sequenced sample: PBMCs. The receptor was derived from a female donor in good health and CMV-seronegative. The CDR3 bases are TGTGCCAGCAGCAATTACCTTGAGGCGGCCGTATATGGCTACACCTTC. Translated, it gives CASSNYLEAAVYGYTF.